These T cell receptor beta chains were read from a single sample in a study of shared clonotypes between healthy human individuals. Libraries were prepared by immunoSEQ multiplex PCR; TCRdb keeps only in-frame clonotypes and omits some of them. The data contain 550,000 to 700,000 clones, around 78% of them singletons. Sample: memory CD4+ T cells sorted from blood. The receptors stem from a woman aged 25 to 39 in good health. The CDR3 runs from the conserved cysteine through the conserved F or W. A D gene is named only where the DNA matches it firmly. Clone sizes are given selectively: once, few, many, or a class where the clone is expanded.

clone size: once
D gene: NA
V gene: TRBV10-1
CDR3 length: 14
J gene: TRBJ2-4
CDR3 DNA: TGCGCCAGCAGCGAAGCGGGAGCCAAAAACATTCAGTACTTC
CDR3 protein: CASSEAGAKNIQYF

clone size: NA
D gene: NA
V gene: TRBV25-1
CDR3 length: 15
J gene: TRBJ2-3
CDR3 DNA: TGTGCCAGCACTGCGGGGAGAACTAGCACAGATACGCAGTATTTT
CDR3 protein: CASTAGRTSTDTQYF

clone size: NA
D gene: NA
V gene: TRBV19
CDR3 length: 15
J gene: TRBJ1-4
CDR3 DNA: TGTGCCAGTAGTAAGCCGGGACACCTTAATGAAAAACTGTTTTTT
CDR3 protein: CASSKPGHLNEKLFF

clone size: NA
D gene: NA
V gene: TRBV29-1
CDR3 length: 13
J gene: TRBJ1-2
CDR3 DNA: TGCAGCGTTGGAGGGCGTCTGACCTATGGCTACACCTTC
CDR3 protein: CSVGGRLTYGYTF

clone size: NA
D gene: TRBD1
V gene: TRBV28
CDR3 length: 15
J gene: TRBJ1-1
CDR3 DNA: TGTGCCAGCAGTCCGGAACAGGGGGGAGACACTGAAGCTTTCTTT
CDR3 protein: CASSPEQGGDTEAFF

clone size: many
D gene: TRBD2
V gene: TRBV5-1
CDR3 length: 15
J gene: TRBJ2-1
CDR3 DNA: TGCGCCAGCAGCTTGAGTAGCGGGAGCTACAATGAGCAGTTCTTC
CDR3 protein: CASSLSSGSYNEQFF

clone size: NA
D gene: NA
V gene: TRBV5-6
CDR3 length: 12
J gene: TRBJ2-1
CDR3 DNA: TGTGCCAGCAGCTCCTATCCAGGTGAGCAGTTCTTC
CDR3 protein: CASSSYPGEQFF

clone size: NA
D gene: NA
V gene: TRBV2
CDR3 length: 14
J gene: TRBJ1-1
CDR3 DNA: TGTGCCAGCAGTGCAACGGGACCGGGCGCTGAAGCTTTCTTT
CDR3 protein: CASSATGPGAEAFF

clone size: NA
D gene: NA
V gene: TRBV6-4
CDR3 length: 13
J gene: TRBJ2-1
CDR3 DNA: TGTGCCAGCGAGAGAGACACGAACAATGAGCAGTTCTTC
CDR3 protein: CASERDTNNEQFF

clone size: NA
D gene: TRBD1
V gene: TRBV25-1
CDR3 length: 14
J gene: TRBJ2-7
CDR3 DNA: TGTGCCAGCAGTGACCGGACAGGGCGGTACGAGCAGTACTTC
CDR3 protein: CASSDRTGRYEQYF

clone size: NA
D gene: NA
V gene: TRBV7-8
CDR3 length: 13
J gene: TRBJ2-3
CDR3 DNA: TGTGCCAGCAGCTATAGTGTCACAGATACGCAGTATTTT
CDR3 protein: CASSYSVTDTQYF

clone size: NA
D gene: NA
V gene: TRBV2
CDR3 length: 14
J gene: TRBJ2-7
CDR3 DNA: TGTGCCAGCAGTGAAGGGCGCCTATCCTACGAGCAGTACTTC
CDR3 protein: CASSEGRLSYEQYF

clone size: NA
D gene: NA
V gene: TRBV6-6
CDR3 length: 13
J gene: TRBJ1-1
CDR3 DNA: TGTGCCAGCAGAACGGGGATGAACACTGAAGCTTTCTTT
CDR3 protein: CASRTGMNTEAFF

clone size: NA
D gene: NA
V gene: TRBV6-5
CDR3 length: 15
J gene: TRBJ2-1
CDR3 DNA: TGTGCCAGCAGTTACCTTGGACTCGCCTTTGGGGAGCAGTTCTTC
CDR3 protein: CASSYLGLAFGEQFF

clone size: NA
D gene: NA
V gene: TRBV15
CDR3 length: 17
J gene: TRBJ1-4
CDR3 DNA: TGTGCCACCAGCAGAAGGACCGGGACACTCCCAAATGAAAAACTGTTTTTT
CDR3 protein: CATSRRTGTLPNEKLFF

clone size: NA
D gene: NA
V gene: TRBV9
CDR3 length: 15
J gene: TRBJ2-1
CDR3 DNA: TGTGCCAGCAGCGTAGTTACCACGTCCTACAATGAGCAGTTCTTC
CDR3 protein: CASSVVTTSYNEQFF

clone size: NA
D gene: TRBD2
V gene: TRBV29-1
CDR3 length: 13
J gene: TRBJ2-7
CDR3 DNA: TGCAGCGGAGGGGCGGGAGTAAAAGGCGAGCAGTACTTC
CDR3 protein: CSGGAGVKGEQYF

clone size: NA
D gene: TRBD1
V gene: TRBV7-9
CDR3 length: 15
J gene: TRBJ2-5
CDR3 DNA: TGTGCCAGCAGACAGGACAGGGGGCGTATGAAGACCCAGTACTTC
CDR3 protein: CASRQDRGRMKTQYF

clone size: many
D gene: TRBD1
V gene: TRBV7-3
CDR3 length: 13
J gene: TRBJ1-1
CDR3 DNA: TGTGCCAGCAGCTCGGGACAGGGGACTGAAGCTTTCTTT
CDR3 protein: CASSSGQGTEAFF

clone size: once
D gene: TRBD1
V gene: TRBV10-3
CDR3 length: 13
J gene: TRBJ2-7
CDR3 DNA: TGTGCCATCAGGGGACAGGGTCCAGGGGAGCAGTACTTC
CDR3 protein: CAIRGQGPGEQYF

clone size: NA
D gene: TRBD2
V gene: TRBV19
CDR3 length: 15
J gene: TRBJ2-1
CDR3 DNA: TGTGCCAGTAGTACTAGCGGGAGAGGTTACAATGAGCAGTTCTTC
CDR3 protein: CASSTSGRGYNEQFF

clone size: NA
D gene: NA
V gene: TRBV19
CDR3 length: 15
J gene: TRBJ2-4
CDR3 DNA: TGTGCCAGTAGTGCTAGGACAGCTACAGGAAACATTCAGTACTTC
CDR3 protein: CASSARTATGNIQYF

clone size: NA
D gene: NA
V gene: TRBV14
CDR3 length: 13
J gene: TRBJ1-1
CDR3 DNA: TGTGCCAGCAGCACCACCTTGATCACTGAAGCTTTCTTT
CDR3 protein: CASSTTLITEAFF

clone size: NA
D gene: TRBD2
V gene: TRBV18
CDR3 length: 16
J gene: TRBJ2-2
CDR3 DNA: TGTGCCAGCTCATTCAGACTAGCGGACAGCGCCGGGGAGCTGTTTTTT
CDR3 protein: CASSFRLADSAGELFF

clone size: NA
D gene: NA
V gene: TRBV7-8
CDR3 length: 14
J gene: TRBJ2-6
CDR3 DNA: TGTGCCAGCAGCTTAGATCGGAGGATAAGCGTCCTGACTTTC
CDR3 protein: CASSLDRRISVLTF

clone size: NA
D gene: NA
V gene: TRBV18
CDR3 length: 13
J gene: TRBJ2-7
CDR3 DNA: TGTGCCAGCTCACCACCGGGGTCCTACGAGCAGTACTTC
CDR3 protein: CASSPPGSYEQYF

clone size: NA
D gene: TRBD1
V gene: TRBV19
CDR3 length: 16
J gene: TRBJ1-5
CDR3 DNA: TGTGCCAGTAGTCCAGGACAGGGGCGCTACAATCAGCCCCAGCATTTT
CDR3 protein: CASSPGQGRYNQPQHF

clone size: NA
D gene: TRBD1
V gene: TRBV10-3
CDR3 length: 14
J gene: TRBJ1-5
CDR3 DNA: TGTGCCATCAGTGGGGACAGCTCCAATCAGCCCCAGCATTTT
CDR3 protein: CAISGDSSNQPQHF

clone size: NA
D gene: TRBD1
V gene: TRBV6-5
CDR3 length: 14
J gene: TRBJ2-7
CDR3 DNA: TGTGCCAGCAGTTACTCCCGGGACAGGGGCGAGCAGTACTTC
CDR3 protein: CASSYSRDRGEQYF

clone size: few
D gene: TRBD2
V gene: TRBV6-1
CDR3 length: 15
J gene: TRBJ2-3
CDR3 DNA: TGTGCCAGCAGACCTAGCGGGAGGGCCTCCGATACGCAGTATTTT
CDR3 protein: CASRPSGRASDTQYF

clone size: NA
D gene: NA
V gene: TRBV5-1
CDR3 length: 13
J gene: TRBJ2-7
CDR3 DNA: TGCGCCAGCAGCTTGGGCCAGGGGCTCGAGCAGTACTTC
CDR3 protein: CASSLGQGLEQYF

clone size: NA
D gene: TRBD2
V gene: TRBV7-3
CDR3 length: 15
J gene: TRBJ2-1
CDR3 DNA: TGTGCCAGCAGCTTAGATAGCGGGTTATACAATGAGCAGTTCTTC
CDR3 protein: CASSLDSGLYNEQFF

clone size: NA
D gene: TRBD2
V gene: TRBV10-1
CDR3 length: 15
J gene: TRBJ2-3
CDR3 DNA: TGCGCCAGCAGTGAGGGCCTAGCGGGAACAGATACGCAGTATTTT
CDR3 protein: CASSEGLAGTDTQYF

clone size: few
D gene: NA
V gene: TRBV7-6
CDR3 length: 14
J gene: TRBJ2-7
CDR3 DNA: TGTGCCAGCAGCTCGGGACTCCCACCCTACGAGCAGTACTTC
CDR3 protein: CASSSGLPPYEQYF

clone size: few
D gene: NA
V gene: TRBV27
CDR3 length: 13
J gene: TRBJ2-5
CDR3 DNA: TGTGCCAGCAGTTCACTAACACAAGAGACCCAGTACTTC
CDR3 protein: CASSSLTQETQYF

clone size: few
D gene: TRBD1
V gene: TRBV5-6
CDR3 length: 11
J gene: TRBJ1-2
CDR3 DNA: TGTGCCAGCAGCCGGGACAGTGGCTACACCTTC
CDR3 protein: CASSRDSGYTF

clone size: NA
D gene: NA
V gene: TRBV21-1
CDR3 length: 16
J gene: TRBJ1-4
CDR3 DNA: TGTGCCAGCAGCACCTCGTCCGGATCATTCGGAGGAAAACTGTTTTTT
CDR3 protein: CASSTSSGSFGGKLFF

clone size: NA
D gene: TRBD1
V gene: TRBV5-1
CDR3 length: 17
J gene: TRBJ2-2
CDR3 DNA: TGCGCCAGCAGCTTGTTCCGGGACAGGGGGCCCACCGGGGAGCTGTTTTTT
CDR3 protein: CASSLFRDRGPTGELFF

clone size: NA
D gene: NA
V gene: TRBV30
CDR3 length: 17
J gene: TRBJ2-3
CDR3 DNA: TGTGCCTGGAGTAGAGAGACGGGGCGAATAGGCACAGATACGCAGTATTTT
CDR3 protein: CAWSRETGRIGTDTQYF

clone size: NA
D gene: TRBD1
V gene: TRBV28
CDR3 length: 15
J gene: TRBJ2-5
CDR3 DNA: TGTGCCAGCAGACCGGGACAGGGGGCCGCAATAACCCAGTACTTC
CDR3 protein: CASRPGQGAAITQYF

clone size: NA
D gene: TRBD1
V gene: TRBV7-2
CDR3 length: 14
J gene: TRBJ1-2
CDR3 DNA: TGTGCCAGCAGCCACAGGACAGGGGGCGTGGGCTACACCTTC
CDR3 protein: CASSHRTGGVGYTF

clone size: NA
D gene: TRBD2
V gene: TRBV18
CDR3 length: 18
J gene: TRBJ2-2
CDR3 DNA: TGTGCCAGCTCACCTTGGTTAGCGGGAGACGGTGGCACCGGGGAGCTGTTTTTT
CDR3 protein: CASSPWLAGDGGTGELFF

clone size: NA
D gene: TRBD2
V gene: TRBV5-5
CDR3 length: 15
J gene: TRBJ2-1
CDR3 DNA: TGTGCCAGCAGCTTCGTCCAGGGAGGGTACAATGAGCAGTTCTTC
CDR3 protein: CASSFVQGGYNEQFF

clone size: few
D gene: NA
V gene: TRBV12-5
CDR3 length: 15
J gene: TRBJ2-1
CDR3 DNA: TGTGCTAGTGGTTTGGTAGTCGGGACACCAAATGAGCAGTTCTTC
CDR3 protein: CASGLVVGTPNEQFF

clone size: NA
D gene: TRBD2
V gene: TRBV5-1
CDR3 length: 16
J gene: TRBJ2-3
CDR3 DNA: TGCGCCAGCAGCTTACCGAGCGGGAGCGGCGCAGATACGCAGTATTTT
CDR3 protein: CASSLPSGSGADTQYF

clone size: NA
D gene: NA
V gene: TRBV6-5
CDR3 length: 16
J gene: TRBJ1-5
CDR3 DNA: TGTGCCAGCAGTTACTCGACCCCTGGGAGCAATCAGCCCCAGCATTTT
CDR3 protein: CASSYSTPGSNQPQHF

clone size: NA
D gene: NA
V gene: TRBV7-9
CDR3 length: 14
J gene: TRBJ1-4
CDR3 DNA: TGTGCCAGCAGCTTAAGGGGGACTAATGAAAAACTGTTTTTT
CDR3 protein: CASSLRGTNEKLFF

clone size: few
D gene: NA
V gene: TRBV28
CDR3 length: 12
J gene: TRBJ1-2
CDR3 DNA: TGTGCCAGCAGTTTACCCACGAGAGGCTACACCTTC
CDR3 protein: CASSLPTRGYTF

clone size: NA
D gene: NA
V gene: TRBV28
CDR3 length: 17
J gene: TRBJ1-5
CDR3 DNA: TGTGCCAGCAGTTTACCTACCCTGAGATATAGCAATCAGCCCCAGCATTTT
CDR3 protein: CASSLPTLRYSNQPQHF

clone size: once
D gene: NA
V gene: TRBV28
CDR3 length: 12
J gene: TRBJ1-2
CDR3 DNA: TGTGCCAGCAGTTTGGTGGGACGCCTCTACACCTTC
CDR3 protein: CASSLVGRLYTF

clone size: NA
D gene: TRBD1
V gene: TRBV4-1
CDR3 length: 15
J gene: TRBJ2-5
CDR3 DNA: TGCGCCAGCAGCCCGACAGGGACAGGGAGAGAGACCCAGTACTTC
CDR3 protein: CASSPTGTGRETQYF

clone size: NA
D gene: TRBD1
V gene: TRBV13
CDR3 length: 15
J gene: TRBJ1-1
CDR3 DNA: TGTGCCAGCAGCTCTACTGACAGGGGTGGGACTGAAGCTTTCTTT
CDR3 protein: CASSSTDRGGTEAFF